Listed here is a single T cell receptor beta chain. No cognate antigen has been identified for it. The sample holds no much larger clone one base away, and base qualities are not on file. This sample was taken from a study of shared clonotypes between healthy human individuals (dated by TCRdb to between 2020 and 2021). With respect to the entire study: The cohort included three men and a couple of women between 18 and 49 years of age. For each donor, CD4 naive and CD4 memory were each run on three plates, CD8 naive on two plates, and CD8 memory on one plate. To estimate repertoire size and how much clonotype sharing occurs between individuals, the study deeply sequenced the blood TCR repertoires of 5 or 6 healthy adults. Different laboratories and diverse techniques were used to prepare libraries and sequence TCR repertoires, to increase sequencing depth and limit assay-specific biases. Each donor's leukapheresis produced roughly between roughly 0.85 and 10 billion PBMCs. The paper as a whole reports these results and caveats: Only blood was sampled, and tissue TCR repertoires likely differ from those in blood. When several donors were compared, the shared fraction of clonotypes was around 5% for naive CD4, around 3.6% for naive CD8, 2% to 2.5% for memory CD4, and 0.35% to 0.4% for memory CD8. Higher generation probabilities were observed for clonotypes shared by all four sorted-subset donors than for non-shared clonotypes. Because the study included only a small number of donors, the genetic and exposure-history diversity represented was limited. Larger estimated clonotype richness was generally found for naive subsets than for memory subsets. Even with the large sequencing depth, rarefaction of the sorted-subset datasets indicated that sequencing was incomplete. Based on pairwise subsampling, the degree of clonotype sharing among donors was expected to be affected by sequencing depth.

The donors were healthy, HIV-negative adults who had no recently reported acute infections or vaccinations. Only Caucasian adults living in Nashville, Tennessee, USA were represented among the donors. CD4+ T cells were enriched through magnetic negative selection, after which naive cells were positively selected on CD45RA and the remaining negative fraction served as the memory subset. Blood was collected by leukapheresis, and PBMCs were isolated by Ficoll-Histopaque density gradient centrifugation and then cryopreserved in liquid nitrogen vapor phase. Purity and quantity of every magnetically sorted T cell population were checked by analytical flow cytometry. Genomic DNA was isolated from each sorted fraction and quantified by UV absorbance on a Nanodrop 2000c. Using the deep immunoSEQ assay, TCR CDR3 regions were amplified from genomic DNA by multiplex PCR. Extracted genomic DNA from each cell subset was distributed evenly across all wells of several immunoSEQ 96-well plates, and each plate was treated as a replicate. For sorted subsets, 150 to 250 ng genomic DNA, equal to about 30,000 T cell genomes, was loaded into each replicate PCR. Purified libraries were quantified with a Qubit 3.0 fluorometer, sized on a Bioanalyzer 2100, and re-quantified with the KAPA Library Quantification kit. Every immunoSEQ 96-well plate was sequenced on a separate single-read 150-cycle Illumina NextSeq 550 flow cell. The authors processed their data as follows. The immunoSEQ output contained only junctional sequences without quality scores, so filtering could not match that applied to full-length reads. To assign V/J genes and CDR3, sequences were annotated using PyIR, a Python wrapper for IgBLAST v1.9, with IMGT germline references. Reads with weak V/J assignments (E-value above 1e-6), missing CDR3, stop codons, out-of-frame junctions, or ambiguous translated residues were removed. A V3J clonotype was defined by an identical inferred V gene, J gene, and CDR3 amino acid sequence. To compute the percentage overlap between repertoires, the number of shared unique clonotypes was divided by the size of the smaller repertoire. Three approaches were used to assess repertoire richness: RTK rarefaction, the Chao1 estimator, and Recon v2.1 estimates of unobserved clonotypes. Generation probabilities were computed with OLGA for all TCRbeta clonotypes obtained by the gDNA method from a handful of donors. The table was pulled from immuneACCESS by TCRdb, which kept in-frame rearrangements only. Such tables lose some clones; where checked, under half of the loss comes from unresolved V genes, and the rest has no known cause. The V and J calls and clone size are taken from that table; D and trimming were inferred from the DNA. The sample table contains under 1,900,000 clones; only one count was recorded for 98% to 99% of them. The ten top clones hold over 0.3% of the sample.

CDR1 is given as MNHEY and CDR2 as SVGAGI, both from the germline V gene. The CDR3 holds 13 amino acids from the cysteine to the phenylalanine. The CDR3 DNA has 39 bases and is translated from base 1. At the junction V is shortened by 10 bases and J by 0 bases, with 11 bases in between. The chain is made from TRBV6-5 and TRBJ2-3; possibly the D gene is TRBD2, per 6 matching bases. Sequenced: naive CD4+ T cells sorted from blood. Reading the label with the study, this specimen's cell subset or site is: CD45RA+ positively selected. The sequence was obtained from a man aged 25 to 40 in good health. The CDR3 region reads CATRRDSTDTQYF. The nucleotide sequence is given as TGTGCCACCCGGAGGGATAGCACAGATACGCAGTATTTT.